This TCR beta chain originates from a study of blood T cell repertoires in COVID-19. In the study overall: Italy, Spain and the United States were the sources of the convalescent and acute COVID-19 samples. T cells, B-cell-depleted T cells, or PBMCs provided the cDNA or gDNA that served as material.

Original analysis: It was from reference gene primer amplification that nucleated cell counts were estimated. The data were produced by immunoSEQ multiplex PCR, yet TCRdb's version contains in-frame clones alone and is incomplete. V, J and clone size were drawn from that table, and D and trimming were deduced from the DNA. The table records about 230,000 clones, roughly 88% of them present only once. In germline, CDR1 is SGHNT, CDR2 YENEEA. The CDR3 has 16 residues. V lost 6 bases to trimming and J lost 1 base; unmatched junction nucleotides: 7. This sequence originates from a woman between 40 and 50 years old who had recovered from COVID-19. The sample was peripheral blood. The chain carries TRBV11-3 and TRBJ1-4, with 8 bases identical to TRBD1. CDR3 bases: TGTGCCAGCAGGCCCGGGACAGGAGTAACTAATGAAAAACTGTTTTTT. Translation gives CASRPGTGVTNEKLFF.